The 15 T cell receptor beta chains in this list originate from one sample, sequenced in a study of blood T cell repertoires in COVID-19. Sequenced by immunoSEQ multiplex PCR; TCRdb stores in-frame clones only, minus some. The sample lists some 110,000 clones; 65% to 85% were seen once. Sequencing input: peripheral blood. These receptors originate from a woman in her 70s with acute or convalescent COVID-19.

V usage is TRBV30 and J usage is TRBJ2-5; 7 nucleotides match TRBD2. Germline V gives CDR1 GTSNPN, CDR2 SVGIG (reference sequence). V shed 1 base, J shed 4 bases, and the junction held 6 bases outside the gene matches. The CDR3 spans 14 residues. The CDR3 DNA reads as TGTGCCTGGAGTGGGGGGGGGAGAGCAGAGACCCAGTACTTC. It translates to CAWSGGGRAETQYF.

The chain recombines TRBV11-1 with TRBJ2-1; D gene unclear. The CDR3 covers 12 residues. V lost 5 bases, J lost 4 bases, and 6 bases lay in between. Germline loops: CDR1 SGHAT, CDR2 FQDESV (reference sequence). The CDR3 region has the DNA TGTGCCAGCAGCCCCAATTACAATGAGCAGTTCTTC. As protein: CASSPNYNEQFF. Full variable domain (rest looked up from reference TRBV11-1 and TRBJ2-1): EAEVAQSPRYKITEKSQAVAFWCDPISGHATLYWYRQILGQGPELLVQFQDESVVDDSQLPKDRFSAERLKGVDSTLKIQPAELGDSAMYLCASSPNYNEQFFGPGTRLTVL.

In its sample, this clone was seen once. The chain joins TRBV5-4 to TRBJ1-2; possible D gene TRBD1, 5 bases. This CDR3 has 15 residues. The ends were cut back, 1 base at V and 5 bases at J, with 15 bases in the middle. Germline loops: CDR1 SGHNT, CDR2 YYREEE (reference sequence). The CDR3 nucleotides are TGTGCCAGCAGCTTGCCTGCCAGGGTAGGGTATGGCTACACCTTC. It encodes CASSLPARVGYGYTF.

A note on this clone: At one end the junction does not follow the germline gene, possibly because of a read error. The chain recombines TRBV19 with TRBJ2-7; D remains ambiguous. Germline V lookup: CDR1 LNHDA, CDR2 SQIVND (reference sequence). This CDR3 is built from 13 residues. The CDR3 is CASSTTKQSLRRF. The CDR3 region has the DNA TGTGCCAGTAGTACCACGAAACAGTCCCTTCGGCGCTTC.

The chain is built from TRBV28 and TRBJ1-4, with 7 bases identical to TRBD1. CDR3 length: 15 amino acids. V trimming: 3 bases; J trimming: 8 bases; junction bases outside the gene matches: 9. The germline gives CDR1 MDHEN, CDR2 SYDVKM. CDR3: CASSFPGRGQEKLFF. The CDR3 coding sequence is TGTGCCAGCAGTTTCCCCGGGAGGGGGCAAGAAAAACTGTTTTTT.

This clone was observed a few times. Other DNA sequences in the same sample also yield this CDR3. The chain joins TRBV19 to TRBJ1-3, with TRBD1 matching 9 bases. Germline V CDR1 and CDR2: LNHDA, SQIVND (reference sequence). This CDR3 contains 14 residues. V lost 7 bases to trimming and J lost 2 bases; unmatched junction nucleotides: 3. The CDR3 nucleotides are TGTGCCAGTAATCACAGGGGGCCTGGAAACACCATATATTTT. This codes for CASNHRGPGNTIYF.

The rearrangement uses TRBV11-2 and TRBJ2-7, with 10 bases lining up with TRBD2. The CDR3 totals 14 residues. The J segment lost 5 bases and the V segment lost 4 bases, leaving 5 bases of the junction unmatched. Per the germline V gene, CDR1 is SGHAT and CDR2 is FQNNGV. CDR3 sequence: CASSSGLASHEQYF. The DNA of the CDR3 is TGTGCCAGCAGCTCGGGACTAGCGTCCCACGAGCAGTACTTC. Full variable domain (missing parts from reference TRBV11-2 and TRBJ2-7): EAGVAQSPRYKIIEKRQSVAFWCNPISGHATLYWYQQILGQGPKLLIQFQNNGVVDDSQLPKDRFSAERLKGVDSTLKIQPAKLEDSAVYLCASSSGLASHEQYFGPGTRLTVT.

As DNA, the CDR3 is TGCAGCGTTGATTTAGGGGGCACAGATACGCAGTATTTT. The encoded protein is CSVDLGGTDTQYF. V and J are TRBV29-1 and TRBJ2-3; possible D gene TRBD1, 5 bases. The germline CDR1 and CDR2 sequences are SQVTM and ANQGSEA. V lost 3 bases and J 1 base, leaving 8 bases between the germline ends. The CDR3 covers 13 residues.

This chain connects TRBV30 to TRBJ1-5, with 7 bases lining up with TRBD1. Germline CDR1 is GTSNPN and CDR2 is SVGIG (reference sequence). There are 13 residues in the CDR3. Unmatched junction bases numbered 5, after V lost 0 bases and J lost 9 bases. The CDR3 protein is CAWSVQGNGPQHF. The CDR3 bases are TGTGCCTGGAGTGTACAGGGGAACGGGCCCCAGCATTTT.

This clone showed up just a few times. The rearrangement uses TRBV6-1 and TRBJ1-2; D gene unclear. The germline CDR1 and CDR2 sequences are MNHNS and SASEGT. The ends were cut back, 3 bases at V and 1 base at J, with 15 bases in the middle. The length of the CDR3 is 16 residues. The CDR3 reads CASSDRSPGVNYGYTF. In nucleotides, the CDR3 is TGTGCCAGCAGTGACAGATCACCGGGAGTTAACTATGGCTACACCTTC.

V and J are TRBV20-1 and TRBJ2-1; TRBD2 aligns across 7 bases. CDR3 length: 16 residues. Trimming took 3 bases from V and 4 from J; bases not matched to a gene: 12. The V gene's germline CDR1 is DFQATT and CDR2 SNEGSKA (reference sequence). CDR3 protein: CSASSGRGGVYNEQFF. The CDR3 bases are TGCAGTGCTAGTAGTGGGAGGGGAGGGGTTTACAATGAGCAGTTCTTC.

The chain couples TRBV5-5 to TRBJ2-1; 8 bases line up with TRBD2. Germline V gene sequence: CDR1 SGHKS, CDR2 YYEKEE (reference sequence). Unmatched junction bases numbered 9, after V lost 0 bases and J lost 4 bases. This CDR3 is 17 amino acids long. The CDR3 DNA sequence: TGTGCCAGCAGCTTGGTCTCCAGCGGGAGTCTGTACAATGAGCAGTTCTTC. The encoded protein is CASSLVSSGSLYNEQFF.

The chain has TRBV5-6 and TRBJ1-2; 8 bases agree with TRBD1. Germline V gene data show CDR1 as SGHDT and CDR2 as YYEEEE. The junction had 6 bases not matched to a gene; V was cut back by 4 bases and J by 7 bases. The CDR3 runs to 13 residues. This chain's CDR3 is CASSEQGVGGYTF. The CDR3 DNA sequence: TGTGCCAGCAGCGAACAGGGGGTCGGTGGCTACACCTTC. Full variable domain (missing parts from reference TRBV5-6 and TRBJ1-2): DAGVTQSPTHLIKTRGQQVTLRCSPKSGHDTVSWYQQALGQGPQFIFQYYEEEERQRGNFPDRFSGHQFPNYSSELNVNALLLGDSALYLCASSEQGVGGYTFGSGTRLTVV.

This clone appeared a single time. This rearrangement joins TRBV10-3 to TRBJ2-7, with 8 bases fitting TRBD1. V was pared by 3 bases and J by 5 bases, with 9 bases of the junction left unmatched. Germline values: CDR1 ENHRY, CDR2 SYGVKD. This CDR3 comprises 15 residues. The CDR3 sequence is CAISDKQGDENEQYF. The CDR3 DNA sequence: TGTGCCATCAGTGACAAACAGGGGGACGAGAACGAGCAGTACTTC.

The chain combines TRBV28 with TRBJ1-2; 9 bases agree with TRBD1. The CDR3 totals 15 residues. CDR1 is MDHEN, CDR2 SYDVKM, per germline. With V trimmed by 3 bases and J by 5 bases, 7 bases remained unmatched. CDR3 protein: CASSFGTGREYGYTF. The CDR3 DNA is TGTGCCAGCAGTTTTGGGACAGGGAGGGAGTATGGCTACACCTTC.